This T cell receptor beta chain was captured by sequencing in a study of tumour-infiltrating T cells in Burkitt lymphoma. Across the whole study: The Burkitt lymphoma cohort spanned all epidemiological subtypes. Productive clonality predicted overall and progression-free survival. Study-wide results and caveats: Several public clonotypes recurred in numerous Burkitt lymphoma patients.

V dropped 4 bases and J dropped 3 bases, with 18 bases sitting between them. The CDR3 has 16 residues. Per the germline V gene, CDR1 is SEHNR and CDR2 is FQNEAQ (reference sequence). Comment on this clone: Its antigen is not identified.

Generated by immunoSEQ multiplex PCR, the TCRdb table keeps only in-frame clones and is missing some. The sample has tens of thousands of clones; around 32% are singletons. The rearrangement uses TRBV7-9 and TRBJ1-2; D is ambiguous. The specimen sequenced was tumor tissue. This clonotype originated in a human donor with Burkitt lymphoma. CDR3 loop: CASSSVPTRLDYGYTF. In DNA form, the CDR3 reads TGTGCCAGCAGCTCCGTGCCGACACGCTTAGACTATGGCTACACCTTC.